These T cell receptor beta chains were read from a single sample in a study of molecular identifiers for immune sequencing clone quantification. Each CDR3 protein gets one entry after TCRdb re-called the PCR reads with MiXCR. The table lists approximately 590,000 distinct CDR3 sequences, 25% of them singletons. Sequenced material: naive CD8+ T cells from blood, with Jurkat cell RNA spiked in. The receptor set was obtained from a human donor in good health. Some libraries in this study had Jurkat cell RNA spiked in. Both conserved end residues are part of each CDR3. The order of the fields is clone size, V gene, J gene, D gene, CDR3 length, CDR3 DNA, CDR3 protein. A D gene is named only where the DNA matches it firmly. Rows give clone size only sometimes, using once, few, many, or a class for an expanded clone.

>many|TRBV7-8|TRBJ2-1|TRBD1|15
TGTGCCAGCAGCCCGGGACAGGGTCTCTACAATGAGCAGTTCTTC
CASSPGQGLYNEQFF
>-|TRBV7-9|TRBJ2-5|TRBD1|13
TGTGCCAGCAGCCCACGGGACAGAGCGACCCAGTACTTC
CASSPRDRATQYF
>-|TRBV27|TRBJ2-2|-|15
TGTGCCAGCAGTCGGACAGTAACGAACACCGGGGAGCTGTTTTTT
CASSRTVTNTGELFF
>few|TRBV7-9|TRBJ1-4|-|13
TGTGCCAGCAGCGGGACGGGGAATGAAAAACTGTTTTTT
CASSGTGNEKLFF
>many|TRBV7-9|TRBJ1-6|-|14
TGTGCCAGCAGCTTAGTTCGTTATAATTCACCCCTCCACTTT
CASSLVRYNSPLHF
>-|TRBV6-5|TRBJ2-7|TRBD2|18
TGTGCCAGCAGTTACTCAAGGACTAGCGGGAGCCGGGGGGGGGAGCAGTACTTC
CASSYSRTSGSRGGEQYF
>-|TRBV5-4|TRBJ2-2|TRBD2|16
TGTGCCAGCAGCCCGGGACTAGCGGCGAACACCGGGGAGCTGTTTTTT
CASSPGLAANTGELFF
>-|TRBV27|TRBJ1-1|-|12
TGTGCCAGCAGCGGGGTCGGGTTTGAAGCTTTCTTT
CASSGVGFEAFF
>-|TRBV27|TRBJ2-1|TRBD1|15
TGTGCCAGCAGTCCAGGGACAGGGGGCATCGGTGAGCAGTTCTTC
CASSPGTGGIGEQFF
>many|TRBV4-1|TRBJ1-6|-|15
TGCGCCAGCAGCCAAGAATGGGGGGCGGGTTCACCCCTCCACTTT
CASSQEWGAGSPLHF
>-|TRBV7-9|TRBJ2-1|-|17
TGTGCCAGCAGCTCAACCGTCGGAGGGAGGGGGACATGGGAGCAGTTCTTC
CASSSTVGGRGTWEQFF
>-|TRBV27|TRBJ2-7|-|15
TGTGCCAGCAAAGCAGCAGGGGGGGTATACTACGAGCAGTACTTC
CASKAAGGVYYEQYF
>many|TRBV15|TRBJ2-3|-|17
TGTGCCACCAGCTGCTTCGGGGACACCTCTTGCACAGATACGCAGTATTTT
CATSCFGDTSCTDTQYF
>few|TRBV9|TRBJ2-2|TRBD1|16
TGTGCCAGCAGCTCAGGGACAGGGGGCGCCGCCGGGGAGCTGTTTTTT
CASSSGTGGAAGELFF
>-|TRBV6-5|TRBJ2-7|TRBD1|15
TGTGCCAGCAGTTACGGACAGGGGGCAGCCTACGAGCAGTACTTC
CASSYGQGAAYEQYF
>many|TRBV4-3|TRBJ1-5|-|18
TGCGCCAGCAGCCAAGAGAGAGACAGGCATAACAGCAATCAGCCCCAGCATTTT
CASSQERDRHNSNQPQHF
>many|TRBV6-2/TRBV6-3|TRBJ1-5|-|14
TGTGCCAGCAGATCCGGACGGACATCAAAGCCCCAGCATTTT
CASRSGRTSKPQHF
>-|TRBV6-2/TRBV6-3|TRBJ2-3|TRBD2|15
TGTGCCAGCAGATCACTAGCGGAGATCACAGATACGCAGTATTTT
CASRSLAEITDTQYF
>-|TRBV20-1|TRBJ2-7|TRBD1|14
TGCAGTGCTAGAGATCTTGGACAGGTATACGAGCAGTACTTC
CSARDLGQVYEQYF
>-|TRBV2|TRBJ2-7|-|14
TGTGCCAGCAGTGAAGGGACACCTTCCTACGAGCAGTACTTC
CASSEGTPSYEQYF
>few|TRBV20-1|TRBJ1-3|-|16
TGCAGTGCTAGTCCTCAAGATTATTCGGCTGGAAACACCATATATTTT
CSASPQDYSAGNTIYF
>few|TRBV7-9|TRBJ1-6|TRBD1|15
TGTGCCAGCAGTCCCCCGGAGACAGGGGTTTCACCCCTCCACTTT
CASSPPETGVSPLHF
>many|TRBV4-3|TRBJ2-5|TRBD1|16
TGCGCCAGCAGCCAAGGGGTAGGGACAGGGGCCGAGACCCAGTACTTC
CASSQGVGTGAETQYF
>many|TRBV29-1|TRBJ2-7|TRBD1|13
TGCAGCGTTGTAGACAGGGGCGGGTACGAGCAGTACTTC
CSVVDRGGYEQYF
>few|TRBV10-2|TRBJ2-5|-|14
TGCGCCAGCAGTGAGTCGTGGGCATGGGAGACCCAGTACTTC
CASSESWAWETQYF
>-|TRBV7-9|TRBJ2-7|TRBD2|14
TGTGCCAGCAGCTATTCTAGCGGAAACTACGAGCAGTACTTC
CASSYSSGNYEQYF